This record covers a single TCR beta chain. The antigen remains undetermined. The record originates from a study of siplizumab effects on memory and regulatory T cells. Roughly 100,000 TCR templates were assayed per sample. TCRdb keeps only in-frame clones here, not all; method: immunoSEQ multiplex PCR. The sample has some 96,000 clones, around 93% seen once. Per germline, CDR1 SNHLY and CDR2 FYNNEI. Deletions cut 7 bases from V and 7 bases from J, with 16 bases between. The CDR3 is 14 amino acids. The study's findings and limits: The study found naive T cells seemingly more diverse than memory cells and seemingly major alloresponse contributors. Naive or memory phenotype was unassignable for roughly 75-97% of proliferating CD4+ or CD8+ clones.

The chain links TRBV2 to TRBJ1-4; a possible D gene is TRBD1 (5 bases). The receptor comes from a human donor in good health. Material for sequencing was non-Treg CD4+ T cells sorted from blood. The CDR3 spells CASTDVGVIEKLFF. As DNA, the CDR3 is TGTGCCAGCACTGACGTAGGGGTTATTGAAAAACTGTTTTTT.